The 30 T cell receptor beta chains below all came from one sample that was sequenced in a study of blood T cell repertoires in COVID-19. Data came from immunoSEQ multiplex PCR; TCRdb stores just in-frame clones and leaves some out. The sample lists some 190,000 clones; around 80% were seen once. Specimen: peripheral blood. These receptors all stem from a woman aged 60-70 years with COVID-19, enrolled during active disease.

The J gene is TRBJ1-5, the V gene TRBV5-1; possible D gene TRBD1, 6 bases. CDR1 is SGHRS and CDR2 is YFSETQ in the germline V gene. The CDR3 totals 15 residues. With 4 bases removed from V and 6 bases from J, the gap between germline ends came to 17 bases. The CDR3 region is CASSPKTGDGQPQHF. The DNA of the CDR3 is TGCGCCAGCAGCCCTAAGACAGGAGATGGTCAGCCCCAGCATTTT.

This chain uses TRBV9 with TRBJ1-6, with D perhaps matching TRBD1 (5 bases). The CDR3 loop spans 16 amino acids. Trimming took 4 bases from V and 0 from J, leaving 11 bases between them. Germline CDR1 reads SGDLS; CDR2 reads YYNGEE. CDR3 bases: TGTGCCAGCAGCTCACAGGCAAGCTCCTATAATTCACCCCTCCACTTT. Translated: CASSSQASSYNSPLHF.

The CDR3 bases are TGTGCCAGCAGCCCCCTCGGGGATACGCAGTATTTT. Translated, it gives CASSPLGDTQYF. The chain is built from TRBV6-2 or TRBV6-3 and TRBJ2-3; no clear D gene. Trimming shortened V by 6 bases and J by 6 bases, and 10 bases separated the two germline ends. The CDR3 runs 12 residues. The germline V gene has CDR1 MNHEY and CDR2 SVGEGT.

The chain is built from TRBV7-6 and TRBJ2-1; TRBD1 matches at 8 bases. Germline V gene sequence: CDR1 SGHVS, CDR2 FNYEAQ. V gave up 6 bases and J gave up 1 base; unmatched junction bases: 14. The CDR3 runs to 18 residues. The CDR3: CASSRQPTGTGSYNEQFF. The CDR3 coding sequence is TGTGCCAGCAGTCGTCAACCTACCGGGACAGGATCCTACAATGAGCAGTTCTTC.

The chain is built from TRBV12-5 and TRBJ2-1, with 11 bases lining up with TRBD2. Losses at the gene ends were 0 bases for V and 0 bases for J; bases not matched to a gene: 7. The CDR3 length is 19 residues. Germline V gives CDR1 LGHNT, CDR2 FRNRAP. The chain's CDR3 is CASGLVLTGTSGSYNEQFF. The CDR3 DNA sequence: TGTGCTAGTGGTTTGGTCCTCACCGGGACTAGCGGCTCCTACAATGAGCAGTTCTTC.

The rearrangement uses TRBV4-2 and TRBJ2-7, with 7 positions matching TRBD2. Per the germline V gene, CDR1 is LGHNA and CDR2 is YNFKEQ. The CDR3 is 18 residues long. Losses at the gene ends were 3 bases for V and 2 bases for J; bases not matched to a gene: 16. CDR3 residues: CASSQAERLTGGPYEQYF. The CDR3 coding sequence is TGTGCCAGCAGCCAGGCCGAGCGGCTAACGGGAGGTCCCTACGAGCAGTACTTC.

The chain links TRBV11-2 to TRBJ2-1; D ambiguous. Trimming took 4 bases from V and 6 from J, leaving 7 bases between them. This CDR3 has 12 amino acids. Germline V gene sequence: CDR1 SGHAT, CDR2 FQNNGV. This CDR3 reads CASSSVRNEQFF. DNA for the CDR3: TGTGCCAGCAGCTCCGTCCGCAATGAGCAGTTCTTC.

As to this clone: This sample includes further DNA sequences coding for the same CDR3. The chain recombines TRBV7-2 with TRBJ2-1; the match to TRBD2 covers 12 bases. V lost 6 bases to trimming and J lost 1 base; unmatched junction nucleotides: 1. This CDR3 has 15 amino acids. Germline CDR1 SGHTA, CDR2 FQGNSA. The CDR3 coding sequence is TGTGCCAGCAGGCTAGCGGGAGGGTCCTACAATGAGCAGTTCTTC. Amino acid sequence: CASRLAGGSYNEQFF.

The chain employs TRBV19 and TRBJ1-1; unclear D gene. Trimming cost V 7 bases and J 4 bases, with 10 bases left between them. Germline CDR1 and CDR2: LNHDA and SQIVND (reference sequence). CDR3 length: 12 amino acids. The DNA for the CDR3 is TGTGCCAGTACCCCGCGTGGCACTGAAGCTTTCTTT. It yields the protein CASTPRGTEAFF.

The V call is TRBV11-2, the J call TRBJ2-5; 8 bases line up with TRBD1. This CDR3 region has 15 residues. Germline V gene lookup returns CDR1 SGHAT and CDR2 FQNNGV. J lost 5 bases, V lost 8 bases, and 13 bases had no gene match. The CDR3 reads CASGGDRGQGETQYF. CDR3 DNA: TGTGCCAGCGGGGGTGACAGGGGCCAGGGGGAGACCCAGTACTTC.

The genes are TRBV12-3 or TRBV12-4 and TRBJ1-6; perhaps TRBD1 as D (6 bases). V was cut by 6 bases and J by 4 bases, with 7 bases left in between. CDR3 length: 13 residues. The CDR3 protein is CASSDRYNSPLHF. The CDR3 DNA sequence: TGTGCCAGCAGCGACAGGTATAATTCACCCCTCCACTTT.

The chain couples TRBV6-2 or TRBV6-3 to TRBJ2-1; D is ambiguous. Germline CDR1 reads MNHEY; CDR2 reads SVGEGT. V gave up 5 bases and J gave up 0 bases, with 20 bases separating them. There are 18 residues in the CDR3. DNA of the CDR3: TGTGCCAGCAGTCTCCGAGCGCTTCAAAGGAGCTCCTACAATGAGCAGTTCTTC. Translating it yields CASSLRALQRSSYNEQFF.

J is TRBJ1-2 and V is TRBV29-1, with a possible D match to TRBD1 (6 bases). Trimming stripped 8 bases from V and 1 base from J, with 17 bases between. Germline V gene sequence: CDR1 SQVTM, CDR2 ANQGSEA. The CDR3 runs to 14 residues. In DNA, the CDR3 is TGCAGCTTTCGACGGGACATAATTAACTATGGCTACACCTTC. It translates to CSFRRDIINYGYTF.

The genes are TRBV21-1 and TRBJ2-7; the table's D call of TRBD1 was not tested on the DNA. TRBV21-1 is a known pseudogene. This CDR3 has 14 residues. CDR3 region: CASSYTGTGARQYV. The CDR3 DNA reads as TGTGCCAGCAGCTACACCGGGACAGGGGCGAGACAATACGTC.

The V and J genes are TRBV5-1 and TRBJ2-5, with 8 nucleotides matching TRBD1. The germline gives CDR1 SGHRS, CDR2 YFSETQ. With V trimmed by 4 bases and J by 1 base, 6 bases remained unmatched. CDR3 length: 15 residues. The CDR3 DNA sequence: TGCGCCAGCAGCCGCCGGACAGGGCCCCAAGAGACCCAGTACTTC. Encoded protein: CASSRRTGPQETQYF.

The chain has TRBV21-1 and TRBJ1-5; TRBD1, as called in the table, went unchecked against the DNA. TRBV21-1 is designated a pseudogene. The CDR3 has 17 amino acids. The CDR3 here is CASSKARTIDSNQPQHF. The CDR3, as DNA: TGTGCCAGCAGCAAAGCCCGGACAATTGATAGCAATCAGCCCCAGCATTTT.

The V and J genes are TRBV24-1 and TRBJ1-1, with unresolved D. The V end lost 3 bases, the J end lost 0 bases, and 4 bases lay between the germline ends. The CDR3 is 13 amino acids. CDR1 is KGHDR, CDR2 SFDVKD, per germline. DNA of the CDR3: TGTGCCACCAGTGATGCAGTGAACACTGAAGCTTTCTTT. Translation gives CATSDAVNTEAFF.

The chain is built from TRBV2 and TRBJ1-1, with 10 bases fitting TRBD1. This CDR3 is 13 amino acids long. The V gene's germline CDR1 is SNHLY and CDR2 FYNNEI. J gave up 8 bases and V 3 bases, and 3 bases lay outside the gene matches. The CDR3 region has the DNA TGTGCCAGCAGTGAGGGACAGGGGTTCGAAGCTTTCTTT. It is translated as CASSEGQGFEAFF.

This clone was counted between two and nine times. This chain joins TRBV11-2 and TRBJ1-2; maybe TRBD1 (5 bases). This CDR3 contains 15 residues. Looked up from germline, CDR1 is SGHAT and CDR2 is FQNNGV. V was trimmed by 7 bases and J by 4 bases, leaving 19 bases between them. CDR3 bases: TGTGCCAGCACCCCCTGGGGGGAGTGGCCCTATGGCTACACCTTC. It codes for CASTPWGEWPYGYTF.

The rearrangement links TRBV28 to TRBJ2-1, with 12 bases fitting TRBD2. The J segment lost 4 bases and the V segment lost 8 bases, leaving 6 bases of the junction unmatched. The germline CDR1 and CDR2 sequences are MDHEN and SYDVKM. This CDR3 is built from 15 residues. The CDR3 loop is CASDSSGGDYNEQFF. The CDR3 coding sequence is TGTGCCAGCGATTCTAGCGGGGGGGATTACAATGAGCAGTTCTTC.

The J gene is TRBJ1-2, the V gene TRBV10-3, with 8 bases matching TRBD1. CDR1 ENHRY and CDR2 SYGVKD come from the germline V gene. This CDR3 has 13 residues. Unmatched junction bases numbered 4, after V lost 7 bases and J lost 3 bases. CDR3 region: CAITLDRDYGYTF. The CDR3, as DNA: TGTGCCATCACTTTGGACAGGGACTATGGCTACACCTTC.

The CDR3 region has the DNA TGTGCCAGCAGCTTAAACGGGGGGCAAGAGACCCAGTACTTC. It yields the protein CASSLNGGQETQYF. J is TRBJ2-5 and V is TRBV7-3; TRBD2 agrees at 7 bases. The CDR3 spans 14 residues. CDR1 SGHTA and CDR2 FQGTGA come from the germline V gene. With 1 base clipped from V and 2 bases from J, the junction kept 1 base outside the gene matches.

The genes are TRBV6-5 and TRBJ1-2; possible D gene TRBD1, 5 bases. Trimming removed 7 bases at V and 7 bases at J, with 19 bases between. Germline V CDR1 and CDR2: MNHEY, SVGAGI. The CDR3 has 14 amino acids. The CDR3 is CASTPQAGQGGYTF. CDR3 coding DNA: TGTGCCAGCACCCCCCAGGCGGGGCAAGGTGGCTACACCTTC.

The chain carries TRBV6-2 or TRBV6-3 and TRBJ2-1; 12 bases fit TRBD2. Germline V gene sequence: CDR1 MNHEY, CDR2 SVGEGT. Trimming removed 4 bases from V and 9 bases from J; junction bases left unmatched: 10. The CDR3 runs 16 residues. For the CDR3, the DNA is TGTGCCAGCAGTTCCAATCCTCCTAGCGGGAGGGGTGAGCAGTTCTTC. Translating it yields CASSSNPPSGRGEQFF.

This clone was recorded once. This rearrangement joins TRBV5-1 to TRBJ2-1, with 8 nucleotides matching TRBD1. This CDR3 region has 15 residues. From germline, CDR1 is SGHRS and CDR2 YFSETQ. Trimming at V came to 4 bases and at J to 1 base, leaving 4 bases not matched to a gene. In DNA form, the CDR3 reads TGCGCCAGCAGCAGGGGACAGGTTTCCTACAATGAGCAGTTCTTC. This encodes CASSRGQVSYNEQFF. Based on the CDR3 plus reference TRBV5-1 and TRBJ2-1, the full variable domain is KAGVTQTPRYLIKTRGQQVTLSCSPISGHRSVSWYQQTPGQGLQFLFEYFSETQRNKGNFPGRFSGRQFSNSRSEMNVSTLELGDSALYLCASSRGQVSYNEQFFGPGTRLTVL.

The chain carries TRBV29-1 and TRBJ1-1, with 8 bases aligning to TRBD1. V lost 8 bases to trimming and J lost 5 bases; unmatched junction nucleotides: 4. The CDR3 extends over 11 amino acids. Germline CDR1 SQVTM, CDR2 ANQGSEA. CDR3 nucleotides: TGCAGCTCTGGACAGGGAACTGAAGCTTTCTTT. Translated: CSSGQGTEAFF.

The chain links TRBV5-5 to TRBJ1-5, with TRBD1 as a possible D gene (5 bases). V was trimmed by 0 bases and J by 13 bases, leaving 14 bases between them. Per the germline V gene, CDR1 is SGHKS and CDR2 is YYEKEE (reference sequence). The CDR3 contains 13 residues. The CDR3 sequence: CASSLGGRTRQHF. CDR3 bases: TGTGCCAGCAGCTTGGGGGGGAGGACTCGTCAGCATTTT.

V is TRBV6-1 and J is TRBJ2-7, with D tentatively TRBD1 (6 bases). V was shortened by 5 bases and J by 6 bases, with 17 bases between the two germline ends. This CDR3 is 14 amino acids long. Germline values: CDR1 MNHNS, CDR2 SASEGT. The CDR3 protein is CASSTGFLGSEQYF. The CDR3 region has the DNA TGTGCCAGCAGTACAGGGTTTTTAGGGTCCGAGCAGTACTTC.

This clone was counted at least ten times. This sequence joins TRBV4-3 and TRBJ2-2; no firm D call. The V gene lost 3 bases and the J gene lost 5 bases, with 10 bases spanning the gap. The length of the CDR3 is 14 residues. Germline values: CDR1 LGHNA, CDR2 YSLEER. CDR3 protein: CASSQALMTGELFF. The CDR3 coding sequence is TGCGCCAGCAGCCAGGCCCTCATGACCGGGGAGCTGTTTTTT.

CDR3 loop: CASSQRLAGEATDTQYF. The CDR3 DNA follows: TGTGCCAGCAGCCAGAGACTAGCGGGTGAAGCCACAGATACGCAGTATTTT. V gene TRBV4-2 combines with J gene TRBJ2-3, with TRBD2 matching 10 bases. This CDR3 has 17 residues. Germline values: CDR1 LGHNA, CDR2 YNFKEQ. V lost 3 bases and J lost 2; bases outside the gene matches: 8.